These T cell receptor beta chains were read from a single sample in a study of shared clonotypes between healthy human individuals. Generated by immunoSEQ multiplex PCR, the TCRdb table keeps only in-frame clones and is missing some. The sample has some 630,000 clones; less than 80% are singletons. The sequencing sample was made of memory CD4+ T cells sorted from blood. These receptors all stem from a woman aged 30 to 39 in good health. The CDR3 runs from the conserved cysteine through the conserved F or W. Fields, in order: V gene, D gene, CDR3 length, J gene, clone size, CDR3 DNA, CDR3 protein. A D gene is named only where the DNA matches it firmly. A clone size is listed for some rows: how often the clone was seen (once, few, many), or a class if it is expanded.

v_call: TRBV2
d_call: TRBD1
cdr3_length: 15
j_call: TRBJ2-2
clone_size: .
cdr3_nt: TGTGCCAGCAGATCGGACAGGGGGAGCGCCGGGGAGCTGTTTTTT
cdr3_aa: CASRSDRGSAGELFF

v_call: TRBV14
d_call: .
cdr3_length: 16
j_call: TRBJ2-7
clone_size: .
cdr3_nt: TGTGCCAGCAGCCAAGGAATTGGGTTATATTCCTACGAGCAGTACTTC
cdr3_aa: CASSQGIGLYSYEQYF

v_call: TRBV18
d_call: .
cdr3_length: 15
j_call: TRBJ2-2
clone_size: .
cdr3_nt: TGTGCCAGCTCACCAAAGGTCGACCTCCCCGGGGAGCTGTTTTTT
cdr3_aa: CASSPKVDLPGELFF

v_call: TRBV6-1
d_call: .
cdr3_length: 16
j_call: TRBJ1-5
clone_size: few
cdr3_nt: TGTGCCAGCAGTGAAGCCCTAGGTGGGAGCAATCAGCCCCAGCATTTT
cdr3_aa: CASSEALGGSNQPQHF

v_call: TRBV19
d_call: .
cdr3_length: 16
j_call: TRBJ1-2
clone_size: .
cdr3_nt: TGTGCCAGTAAAGAGGAAATTGGGGCTACTAACTATGGCTACACCTTC
cdr3_aa: CASKEEIGATNYGYTF

v_call: TRBV5-6
d_call: .
cdr3_length: 13
j_call: TRBJ1-1
clone_size: .
cdr3_nt: TGTGCCAGCAGCTTCCAACGGACACTCGGGGCTTTCTTT
cdr3_aa: CASSFQRTLGAFF

v_call: TRBV19
d_call: .
cdr3_length: 17
j_call: TRBJ2-6
clone_size: .
cdr3_nt: TGTGCCAGTAGTATACGGGACCCGAAGTCTGGGGCCAACGTCCTGACTTTC
cdr3_aa: CASSIRDPKSGANVLTF

v_call: TRBV5-1
d_call: TRBD2
cdr3_length: 16
j_call: TRBJ2-1
clone_size: few
cdr3_nt: TGCGCCAGCAGCTTGTTTAGCGGGAGTCAGCACAATGAGCAGTTCTTC
cdr3_aa: CASSLFSGSQHNEQFF

v_call: TRBV10-3
d_call: TRBD2
cdr3_length: 15
j_call: TRBJ2-7
clone_size: once
cdr3_nt: TGTGCCATCAGTGAGTCCCTAGCGGGACCCCGCGAGCAGTACTTC
cdr3_aa: CAISESLAGPREQYF

v_call: TRBV15
d_call: TRBD2
cdr3_length: 16
j_call: TRBJ2-7
clone_size: once
cdr3_nt: TGTGCCACCAGCAGACTCAACCCTAGCGGGACACACGAGCAGTACTTC
cdr3_aa: CATSRLNPSGTHEQYF

v_call: TRBV18
d_call: .
cdr3_length: 16
j_call: TRBJ2-3
clone_size: .
cdr3_nt: TGTGCCAGCTCGAGCAATAGCGGTCCTAGCACAGATACGCAGTATTTT
cdr3_aa: CASSSNSGPSTDTQYF

v_call: TRBV28
d_call: TRBD1
cdr3_length: 15
j_call: TRBJ2-3
clone_size: .
cdr3_nt: TGTGCCAGCAGCTCCGGGACAGGGGGCACAGATACGCAGTATTTT
cdr3_aa: CASSSGTGGTDTQYF

v_call: TRBV28
d_call: .
cdr3_length: 15
j_call: TRBJ2-2
clone_size: .
cdr3_nt: TGTGCCAGCAGTTTAGTGAGCTACCCTACCGGGGAGCTGTTTTTT
cdr3_aa: CASSLVSYPTGELFF

v_call: TRBV9
d_call: .
cdr3_length: 14
j_call: TRBJ2-5
clone_size: .
cdr3_nt: TGTGCCAGCAGCGTAGGGGGCGGCGAAGAGACCCAGTACTTC
cdr3_aa: CASSVGGGEETQYF

v_call: TRBV6-5
d_call: TRBD1
cdr3_length: 16
j_call: TRBJ1-2
clone_size: .
cdr3_nt: TGTGCCAGCAGTTCCCAGGGGGCGGCTAAGGGCTATGGCTACACCTTC
cdr3_aa: CASSSQGAAKGYGYTF

v_call: TRBV11-2
d_call: TRBD2
cdr3_length: 14
j_call: TRBJ2-1
clone_size: .
cdr3_nt: TGTGCCAGCAGCTTAAGTGATCGCTCTAGCGGGCCGTTCTTC
cdr3_aa: CASSLSDRSSGPFF

v_call: TRBV5-6
d_call: TRBD1
cdr3_length: 14
j_call: TRBJ1-4
clone_size: .
cdr3_nt: TGTGCCAGCAGCACTTGGGACAGGGGAGAAAAACTGTTTTTT
cdr3_aa: CASSTWDRGEKLFF

v_call: TRBV7-9
d_call: .
cdr3_length: 14
j_call: TRBJ2-5
clone_size: .
cdr3_nt: TGTGCCAGCAGCCCTGGACGGGCACCGGAGACCCAGTACTTC
cdr3_aa: CASSPGRAPETQYF

v_call: TRBV2
d_call: .
cdr3_length: 14
j_call: TRBJ1-5
clone_size: .
cdr3_nt: TGTGCCAGCAGTTACCTTGGTGGCAATCAGCCCCAGCATTTT
cdr3_aa: CASSYLGGNQPQHF

v_call: TRBV5-6
d_call: TRBD1
cdr3_length: 14
j_call: TRBJ1-4
clone_size: .
cdr3_nt: TGTGCCAGCAGCCCGGGACAGACTAATGAAAAACTGTTTTTT
cdr3_aa: CASSPGQTNEKLFF

v_call: TRBV7-9
d_call: .
cdr3_length: 14
j_call: TRBJ2-1
clone_size: once
cdr3_nt: TGTGCCAGCAGCTTAGCGGCAGGGGACAATGAGCAGTTCTTC
cdr3_aa: CASSLAAGDNEQFF

v_call: TRBV4-1
d_call: .
cdr3_length: 11
j_call: TRBJ1-1
clone_size: .
cdr3_nt: TGCGCCAGCAGACAAAACACTGAAGCTTTCTTT
cdr3_aa: CASRQNTEAFF

v_call: TRBV4-1
d_call: .
cdr3_length: 14
j_call: TRBJ1-1
clone_size: few
cdr3_nt: TGCGCCAGCAGGGGTCCGCACAAGAACACTGAAGCTTTCTTT
cdr3_aa: CASRGPHKNTEAFF

v_call: TRBV19
d_call: .
cdr3_length: 13
j_call: TRBJ1-1
clone_size: .
cdr3_nt: TGTGCCAGTAGTATGAGACAGCGAGCTGAAGCTTTCTTT
cdr3_aa: CASSMRQRAEAFF

v_call: TRBV19
d_call: .
cdr3_length: 14
j_call: TRBJ1-2
clone_size: .
cdr3_nt: TGTGCCAGTAGTATACAAGGAGTCGACTATGGCTACACCTTC
cdr3_aa: CASSIQGVDYGYTF

v_call: TRBV7-9
d_call: .
cdr3_length: 14
j_call: TRBJ1-2
clone_size: .
cdr3_nt: TGTGCCAGCAGCTTAGAGACCCCCTCCTATGGCTACACCTTC
cdr3_aa: CASSLETPSYGYTF

v_call: TRBV11-2
d_call: TRBD2
cdr3_length: 17
j_call: TRBJ2-2
clone_size: .
cdr3_nt: TGTGCCAGCAGCTTAGATAGGACGGGAGGGCCGACCGGGGAGCTGTTTTTT
cdr3_aa: CASSLDRTGGPTGELFF

v_call: TRBV5-1
d_call: .
cdr3_length: 13
j_call: TRBJ2-5
clone_size: .
cdr3_nt: TGCGCCAGCAGCTTCAAGGGGTTGGAGACCCAGTACTTC
cdr3_aa: CASSFKGLETQYF

v_call: TRBV21-1
d_call: .
cdr3_length: 14
j_call: TRBJ2-2
clone_size: .
cdr3_nt: TGTGCCAGCAGCAGCCCCCAGAACACCGGGGAGCTGTTTTTT
cdr3_aa: CASSSPQNTGELFF

v_call: TRBV5-1
d_call: .
cdr3_length: 17
j_call: TRBJ2-2
clone_size: .
cdr3_nt: TGCGCCAGCAGCTTGGGATACGAGGGGCGCGTAGTCGGGGAGCTGTTTTTT
cdr3_aa: CASSLGYEGRVVGELFF

v_call: TRBV18
d_call: .
cdr3_length: 17
j_call: TRBJ2-1
clone_size: .
cdr3_nt: TGTGCCAGCTCACCGCGGATGGGGGATAGCTCCTACAATGAGCAGTTCTTC
cdr3_aa: CASSPRMGDSSYNEQFF

v_call: TRBV28
d_call: .
cdr3_length: 11
j_call: TRBJ1-5
clone_size: .
cdr3_nt: TGTGCCAGCAAACAACTAGGGCCCCAGCATTTT
cdr3_aa: CASKQLGPQHF

v_call: TRBV2
d_call: TRBD1
cdr3_length: 14
j_call: TRBJ1-2
clone_size: .
cdr3_nt: TGTGCCAGCAGTGCACAGGGGGAGGGCTATGGCTACACCTTC
cdr3_aa: CASSAQGEGYGYTF

v_call: TRBV7-9
d_call: .
cdr3_length: 16
j_call: TRBJ2-3
clone_size: .
cdr3_nt: TGTGCCAGCAGCTTAATGAGCGGGCCAAGCACAGATACGCAGTATTTT
cdr3_aa: CASSLMSGPSTDTQYF

v_call: TRBV11-3
d_call: .
cdr3_length: 15
j_call: TRBJ2-2
clone_size: .
cdr3_nt: TGTGCCAGCAGCTTGGGGGGCGCGAGCGGCGGGGAGCTGTTTTTT
cdr3_aa: CASSLGGASGGELFF

v_call: TRBV30
d_call: .
cdr3_length: 13
j_call: TRBJ1-5
clone_size: .
cdr3_nt: TGTGCCTGGAGTGAGGGGGGCGGGCAGCCCCAGCATTTT
cdr3_aa: CAWSEGGGQPQHF

v_call: TRBV7-8
d_call: .
cdr3_length: 16
j_call: TRBJ1-2
clone_size: .
cdr3_nt: TGTGCCAGCAGCTTGTGGGGCCAGGGGTCGGTTTATGGCTACACCTTC
cdr3_aa: CASSLWGQGSVYGYTF

v_call: TRBV6-6
d_call: .
cdr3_length: 16
j_call: TRBJ1-3
clone_size: .
cdr3_nt: TGTGCCAGCAGTTGGGACCATCCCTTCTCTGGAAACACCATATATTTT
cdr3_aa: CASSWDHPFSGNTIYF

v_call: TRBV2
d_call: TRBD1
cdr3_length: 14
j_call: TRBJ1-2
clone_size: .
cdr3_nt: TGTGCCAGCAGTCAGACAGGGGGCATCTATGGCTACACCTTC
cdr3_aa: CASSQTGGIYGYTF

v_call: TRBV2
d_call: TRBD1
cdr3_length: 16
j_call: TRBJ2-3
clone_size: many
cdr3_nt: TGTGCCAGCAGAGGGGGACAGGGGTTTCTCACAGATACGCAGTATTTT
cdr3_aa: CASRGGQGFLTDTQYF

v_call: TRBV6-1
d_call: .
cdr3_length: 12
j_call: TRBJ1-1
clone_size: .
cdr3_nt: TGTGCCAGCAGTGAACGATTGAGAGAAGCTTTCTTT
cdr3_aa: CASSERLREAFF

v_call: TRBV9
d_call: TRBD1
cdr3_length: 16
j_call: TRBJ2-3
clone_size: .
cdr3_nt: TGTGCCAGCAGCGTAGTAGGGACAGTCAGCACAGATACGCAGTATTTT
cdr3_aa: CASSVVGTVSTDTQYF

v_call: TRBV28
d_call: .
cdr3_length: 16
j_call: TRBJ1-5
clone_size: few
cdr3_nt: TGTGCCAGCATTCTAACAGGGAGGGCCCCCAATCAGCCCCAGCATTTT
cdr3_aa: CASILTGRAPNQPQHF

v_call: TRBV5-1
d_call: .
cdr3_length: 15
j_call: TRBJ1-4
clone_size: .
cdr3_nt: TGCGCCAGCAGCTTGACGGGATCGCCGCCTGAAAAACTGTTTTTT
cdr3_aa: CASSLTGSPPEKLFF

v_call: TRBV9
d_call: .
cdr3_length: 14
j_call: TRBJ2-2
clone_size: .
cdr3_nt: TGTGCCAGCAGCGTAAACGGGAACACCGGGGAGCTGTTTTTT
cdr3_aa: CASSVNGNTGELFF

v_call: TRBV10-3
d_call: TRBD1
cdr3_length: 14
j_call: TRBJ1-2
clone_size: .
cdr3_nt: TGTGCCATCAGTGTAGGACAGGGGGCAGCTGGCTACACCTTC
cdr3_aa: CAISVGQGAAGYTF

v_call: TRBV30
d_call: .
cdr3_length: 15
j_call: TRBJ2-1
clone_size: .
cdr3_nt: TGTGCCCTGCGTGGGGCAGGGGGGCAGTACAATGAGCAGTTCTTC
cdr3_aa: CALRGAGGQYNEQFF

v_call: TRBV25-1
d_call: TRBD2
cdr3_length: 12
j_call: TRBJ2-7
clone_size: few
cdr3_nt: TGTGCCAGCGGGGGGGTCACCTACGAGCAGTACTTC
cdr3_aa: CASGGVTYEQYF

v_call: TRBV10-3
d_call: .
cdr3_length: 12
j_call: TRBJ2-7
clone_size: .
cdr3_nt: TGTGCCATCAGTGTAGGGGTTGGGGAGCAGTACTTC
cdr3_aa: CAISVGVGEQYF

v_call: TRBV6-5
d_call: .
cdr3_length: 14
j_call: TRBJ1-1
clone_size: .
cdr3_nt: TGTGCCAGCAGTTATAAACGGAGGAACACTGAAGCTTTCTTT
cdr3_aa: CASSYKRRNTEAFF

v_call: TRBV28
d_call: .
cdr3_length: 13
j_call: TRBJ1-1
clone_size: .
cdr3_nt: TGTGCCAGCAGTTTAAATTCGGACACTGAAGCTTTCTTT
cdr3_aa: CASSLNSDTEAFF

v_call: TRBV5-1
d_call: .
cdr3_length: 14
j_call: TRBJ2-2
clone_size: .
cdr3_nt: TGCGCCAGCAGCTGGCGGGACCAAACCGGGGAGCTGTTTTTT
cdr3_aa: CASSWRDQTGELFF